This T cell receptor beta chain was sequenced during a study of radiotherapy plus CTLA-4 blockade in lung cancer. Study-level information: Overall, roughly 17% of patients showed an objective response, while over 30% attained disease control. Overall study results and limits: Interferon-beta, together with early blood T cell clone dynamics, reportedly best predicted response. Expansion in blood of tumor-derived TCR clones was seen after radiotherapy plus ipilimumab.

As regards this clone: Its antigen is unidentified.

The CDR3 loop spans 12 amino acids. Per germline, CDR1 MDHEN and CDR2 SYDVKM. Unmatched junction bases numbered 5, after V lost 6 bases and J lost 7 bases. The repertoire was sequenced with immunoSEQ multiplex PCR; TCRdb's copy has only in-frame clones and lacks some. The sample contains 89,000 or so clones, about 81% of which appear only once. The sample in question was peripheral blood, obtained from a patient treated with radiotherapy plus ipilimumab. The sequence was collected from a human donor with non-small cell lung cancer who had a partial response to radiotherapy plus ipilimumab. The rearrangement joins TRBV28 to TRBJ2-5; 7 bases match TRBD1. For the CDR3, the DNA is TGTGCCAGCAGGGGGGACAGCGGGACCCAGTACTTC. It yields the protein CASRGDSGTQYF.